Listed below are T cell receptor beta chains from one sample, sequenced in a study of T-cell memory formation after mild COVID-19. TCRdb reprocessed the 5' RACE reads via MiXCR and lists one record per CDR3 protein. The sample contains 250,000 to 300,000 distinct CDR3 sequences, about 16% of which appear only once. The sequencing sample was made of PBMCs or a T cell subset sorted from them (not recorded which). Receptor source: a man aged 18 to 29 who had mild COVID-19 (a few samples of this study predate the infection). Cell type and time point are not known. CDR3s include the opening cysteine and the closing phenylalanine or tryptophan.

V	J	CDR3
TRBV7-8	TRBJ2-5	CASSFPGKQETQYF
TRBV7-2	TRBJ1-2	CASSSRVLANYGYTF
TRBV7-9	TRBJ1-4	CASSLAALSEKLFF
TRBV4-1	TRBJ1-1	CATAGSTEAFF
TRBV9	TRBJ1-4	CASSSQGRGDEKLFF
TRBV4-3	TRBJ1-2	CASSQGADRANYGYTF
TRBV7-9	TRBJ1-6	CASSSRGGMSSPLHF
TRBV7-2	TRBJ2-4	CASGFRSMGQNIQYF
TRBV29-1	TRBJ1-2	CSVYRQEDYGYTF
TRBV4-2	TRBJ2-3	CASSQNFGTGDTQYF
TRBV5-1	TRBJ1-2	CASSLADGHYGYTF
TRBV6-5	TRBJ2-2	CASSPLSDLTGELFF
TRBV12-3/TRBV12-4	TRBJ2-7	CASSLGQGAWNEQYF
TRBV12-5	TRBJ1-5	CASGLVPQPQHF